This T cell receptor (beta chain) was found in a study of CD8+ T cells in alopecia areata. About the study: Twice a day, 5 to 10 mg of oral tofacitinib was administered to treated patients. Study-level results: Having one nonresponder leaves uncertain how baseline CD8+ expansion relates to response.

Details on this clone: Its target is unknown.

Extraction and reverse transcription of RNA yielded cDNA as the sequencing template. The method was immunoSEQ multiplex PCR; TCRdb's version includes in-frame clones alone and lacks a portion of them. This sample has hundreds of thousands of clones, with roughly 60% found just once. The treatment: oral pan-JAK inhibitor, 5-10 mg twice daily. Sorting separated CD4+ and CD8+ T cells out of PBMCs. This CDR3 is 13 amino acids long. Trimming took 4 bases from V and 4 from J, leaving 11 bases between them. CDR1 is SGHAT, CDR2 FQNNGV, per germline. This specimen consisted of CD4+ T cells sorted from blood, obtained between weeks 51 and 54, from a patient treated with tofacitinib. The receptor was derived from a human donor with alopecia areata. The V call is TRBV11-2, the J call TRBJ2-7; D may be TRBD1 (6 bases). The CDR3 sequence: CASSSLRGYEQYF. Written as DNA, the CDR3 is TGTGCCAGCAGCTCTCTAAGGGGGTACGAGCAGTACTTC. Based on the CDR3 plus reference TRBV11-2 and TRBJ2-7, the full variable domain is EAGVAQSPRYKIIEKRQSVAFWCNPISGHATLYWYQQILGQGPKLLIQFQNNGVVDDSQLPKDRFSAERLKGVDSTLKIQPAKLEDSAVYLCASSSLRGYEQYFGPGTRLTVT.